Below, 13 T cell receptor beta chains from the same sample are listed, as sequenced in a study of TIL therapy for anti-PD-1-resistant metastatic lung cancer. The sample's time point: pre-treatment sample, taken before nivolumab and TIL therapy. Sequencing used immunoSEQ v3. TCRdb's copy holds only in-frame clones and misses some; the assay was immunoSEQ multiplex PCR. The sample carries tens of thousands of clones, roughly 78% recorded once. The material was blood, obtained at baseline. Receptors originate from a woman between 30 and 85 years old with non-small cell lung cancer.

The rearrangement links TRBV5-4 to TRBJ1-5; no firm D call. The CDR3 has 16 amino acids. Per the germline V gene, CDR1 is SGHNT and CDR2 is YYREEE (reference sequence). Trimming removed 0 bases from V and 7 bases from J, with 17 bases in between. The CDR3 region is CASSLGPQGPGQPQHF. CDR3 DNA: TGTGCCAGCAGCTTGGGGCCCCAAGGGCCAGGCCAGCCCCAGCATTTT.

The genes are TRBV7-6 and TRBJ1-1; no firm D call. CDR1 SGHVS and CDR2 FNYEAQ come from the germline V gene. Between the trimmed V and J ends, which lost 2 bases and 1 base, there was a span of 11 bases. The CDR3 extends over 15 amino acids. CDR3 in amino acids: CASSLSGVGNTEAFF. DNA for the CDR3: TGTGCCAGCAGCTTAAGTGGTGTAGGGAACACTGAAGCTTTCTTT. Complete variable domain (other parts from reference TRBV7-6 and TRBJ1-1): GAGVSQSPRYKVTKRGQDVALRCDPISGHVSLYWYRQALGQGPEFLTYFNYEAQQDKSGLPNDRFSAERPEGSISTLTIQRTEQRDSAMYRCASSLSGVGNTEAFFGQGTRLTVV.

The rearrangement joins TRBV10-1 to TRBJ2-3; D uncertain. Germline V lookup: CDR1 WNHNN, CDR2 SYGVQD (reference sequence). Trimming stripped 2 bases from V and 0 bases from J, with 9 bases between. The CDR3 has 15 residues. CDR3 sequence reads: CASSEGALSTDTQYF. Here the CDR3 DNA reads TGCGCCAGCAGTGAGGGCGCTCTTAGCACAGATACGCAGTATTTT.

J is TRBJ1-1 and V is TRBV5-1, with D possibly being TRBD1 (5 bases). Trimming removed 6 bases at V and 4 bases at J, with 16 bases between. Looked up from germline, CDR1 is SGHRS and CDR2 is YFSETQ. The CDR3 has 14 residues. DNA for the CDR3: TGCGCCAGCACGGCAGATATGGGGGGCACTGAAGCTTTCTTT. Amino acid sequence: CASTADMGGTEAFF.

The chain recombines TRBV11-2 with TRBJ2-1; 7 nucleotides agree with TRBD2. Germline-derived CDR1 and CDR2 are SGHAT and FQNNGV. This CDR3 spans 14 amino acids. The V and J ends lost 6 bases and 8 bases, in that order; junction bases with no gene match: 10. CDR3: CASSSAGGWDEQFF. The CDR3 DNA is TGTGCCAGCAGTTCAGCCGGGGGGTGGGATGAGCAGTTCTTC.

J is TRBJ2-3 and V is TRBV6-1; 13 bases align to TRBD2. The trim removed 0 bases at V and 2 bases at J, leaving 5 bases unmatched. The CDR3 spans 18 residues. Germline CDR1 is MNHNS and CDR2 is SASEGT. The CDR3 loop reads CASSEARTSGGNTDTQYF. The CDR3 DNA is TGTGCCAGCAGTGAAGCGAGGACTAGCGGGGGAAACACAGATACGCAGTATTTT.

The chain combines TRBV2 with TRBJ1-4; 9 nucleotides agree with TRBD1. J gave up 7 bases and V 4 bases, and 7 bases lay outside the gene matches. The germline gives CDR1 SNHLY, CDR2 FYNNEI. The CDR3 contains 15 residues. CDR3 sequence (DNA): TGTGCCAGCAGTGCATCCGGGACAGGGCGTGAAAAACTGTTTTTT. Protein: CASSASGTGREKLFF.

The J gene is TRBJ2-1, the V gene TRBV7-8; D is possibly TRBD2 (5 bases). Germline V gene lookup returns CDR1 SGHVS and CDR2 FQNEAQ. This CDR3 spans 14 amino acids. V was pared by 6 bases and J by 0 bases, with 9 bases between. The CDR3 sequence is CASRTRDSYNEQFF. In DNA form, the CDR3 reads TGTGCCAGCAGAACCCGGGACTCCTACAATGAGCAGTTCTTC.

The J gene is TRBJ1-3, the V gene TRBV7-2, with D hard to call. Germline V gene data show CDR1 as SGHTA and CDR2 as FQGNSA. The CDR3 sequence is 13 residues long. The V end lost 5 bases, the J end lost 2 bases, and 7 bases lay between the germline ends. CDR3 coding DNA: TGTGCCAGCAGCACAGACGCTGGAAACACCATATATTTT. It encodes CASSTDAGNTIYF.

This chain joins TRBV4-3 and TRBJ2-2; possibly TRBD2 for D (7 bases). Germline V gene lookup returns CDR1 LGHNA and CDR2 YSLEER. The CDR3 sequence is 16 residues long. Trimming cost V 4 bases and J 4 bases, with 16 bases left between them. CDR3 sequence: CASSLRWGGGTGELFF. Written as DNA, the CDR3 is TGCGCCAGCAGCCTCCGGTGGGGGGGCGGCACCGGGGAGCTGTTTTTT.

This chain connects TRBV30 to TRBJ2-3; perhaps TRBD2 as D (6 bases). The CDR3 length is 15 residues. CDR1 GTSNPN and CDR2 SVGIG come from the germline V gene (reference sequence). Trimming removed 3 bases from V and 1 base from J, with 14 bases in between. This chain's CDR3 is CAWSGGGGGTDTQYF. The CDR3 region has the DNA TGTGCCTGGAGCGGAGGAGGCGGGGGCACAGATACGCAGTATTTT.

This clone is termed medium-sized. The chain couples TRBV7-9 to TRBJ1-5; D unresolved. Germline loops: CDR1 SEHNR, CDR2 FQNEAQ (reference sequence). Trimming shortened V by 5 bases and J by 0 bases, and 11 bases separated the two germline ends. The CDR3 has 15 residues. DNA of the CDR3: TGTGCCAGCAGCCCTGGACTGGATAGCAATCAGCCCCAGCATTTT. It codes for CASSPGLDSNQPQHF.

The chain is built from TRBV5-1 and TRBJ2-5, with D possibly being TRBD1 (6 bases). Looked up from germline, CDR1 is SGHRS and CDR2 is YFSETQ. V was shortened by 0 bases and J by 7 bases, with 19 bases between the two germline ends. The CDR3 contains 16 residues. This chain's CDR3 is CASSLAGARRVGTQYF. The CDR3, as DNA: TGCGCCAGCAGCTTGGCAGGGGCGAGACGTGTCGGGACCCAGTACTTC.